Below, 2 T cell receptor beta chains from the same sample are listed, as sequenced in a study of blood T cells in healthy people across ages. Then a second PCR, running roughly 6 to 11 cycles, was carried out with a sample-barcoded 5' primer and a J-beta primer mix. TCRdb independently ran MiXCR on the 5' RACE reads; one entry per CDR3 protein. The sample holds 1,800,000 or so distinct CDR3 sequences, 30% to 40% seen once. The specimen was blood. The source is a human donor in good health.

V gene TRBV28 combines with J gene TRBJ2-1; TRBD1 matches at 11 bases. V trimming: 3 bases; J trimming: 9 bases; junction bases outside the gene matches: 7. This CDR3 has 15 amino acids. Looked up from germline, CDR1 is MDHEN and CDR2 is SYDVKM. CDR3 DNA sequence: TGTGCCAGCAGTTTTTTAGGACAGGGGGCTGGTGAGCAGTTCTTC. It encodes CASSFLGQGAGEQFF.

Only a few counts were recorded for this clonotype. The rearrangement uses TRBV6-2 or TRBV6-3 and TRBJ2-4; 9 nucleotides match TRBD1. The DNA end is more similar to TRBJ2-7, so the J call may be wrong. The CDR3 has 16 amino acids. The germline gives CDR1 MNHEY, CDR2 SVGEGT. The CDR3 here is CASSSIVRDRDDEQYF. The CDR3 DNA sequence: TGTGCCAGCAGTTCAATAGTGCGGGACAGGGATGACGAGCAGTACTTC.